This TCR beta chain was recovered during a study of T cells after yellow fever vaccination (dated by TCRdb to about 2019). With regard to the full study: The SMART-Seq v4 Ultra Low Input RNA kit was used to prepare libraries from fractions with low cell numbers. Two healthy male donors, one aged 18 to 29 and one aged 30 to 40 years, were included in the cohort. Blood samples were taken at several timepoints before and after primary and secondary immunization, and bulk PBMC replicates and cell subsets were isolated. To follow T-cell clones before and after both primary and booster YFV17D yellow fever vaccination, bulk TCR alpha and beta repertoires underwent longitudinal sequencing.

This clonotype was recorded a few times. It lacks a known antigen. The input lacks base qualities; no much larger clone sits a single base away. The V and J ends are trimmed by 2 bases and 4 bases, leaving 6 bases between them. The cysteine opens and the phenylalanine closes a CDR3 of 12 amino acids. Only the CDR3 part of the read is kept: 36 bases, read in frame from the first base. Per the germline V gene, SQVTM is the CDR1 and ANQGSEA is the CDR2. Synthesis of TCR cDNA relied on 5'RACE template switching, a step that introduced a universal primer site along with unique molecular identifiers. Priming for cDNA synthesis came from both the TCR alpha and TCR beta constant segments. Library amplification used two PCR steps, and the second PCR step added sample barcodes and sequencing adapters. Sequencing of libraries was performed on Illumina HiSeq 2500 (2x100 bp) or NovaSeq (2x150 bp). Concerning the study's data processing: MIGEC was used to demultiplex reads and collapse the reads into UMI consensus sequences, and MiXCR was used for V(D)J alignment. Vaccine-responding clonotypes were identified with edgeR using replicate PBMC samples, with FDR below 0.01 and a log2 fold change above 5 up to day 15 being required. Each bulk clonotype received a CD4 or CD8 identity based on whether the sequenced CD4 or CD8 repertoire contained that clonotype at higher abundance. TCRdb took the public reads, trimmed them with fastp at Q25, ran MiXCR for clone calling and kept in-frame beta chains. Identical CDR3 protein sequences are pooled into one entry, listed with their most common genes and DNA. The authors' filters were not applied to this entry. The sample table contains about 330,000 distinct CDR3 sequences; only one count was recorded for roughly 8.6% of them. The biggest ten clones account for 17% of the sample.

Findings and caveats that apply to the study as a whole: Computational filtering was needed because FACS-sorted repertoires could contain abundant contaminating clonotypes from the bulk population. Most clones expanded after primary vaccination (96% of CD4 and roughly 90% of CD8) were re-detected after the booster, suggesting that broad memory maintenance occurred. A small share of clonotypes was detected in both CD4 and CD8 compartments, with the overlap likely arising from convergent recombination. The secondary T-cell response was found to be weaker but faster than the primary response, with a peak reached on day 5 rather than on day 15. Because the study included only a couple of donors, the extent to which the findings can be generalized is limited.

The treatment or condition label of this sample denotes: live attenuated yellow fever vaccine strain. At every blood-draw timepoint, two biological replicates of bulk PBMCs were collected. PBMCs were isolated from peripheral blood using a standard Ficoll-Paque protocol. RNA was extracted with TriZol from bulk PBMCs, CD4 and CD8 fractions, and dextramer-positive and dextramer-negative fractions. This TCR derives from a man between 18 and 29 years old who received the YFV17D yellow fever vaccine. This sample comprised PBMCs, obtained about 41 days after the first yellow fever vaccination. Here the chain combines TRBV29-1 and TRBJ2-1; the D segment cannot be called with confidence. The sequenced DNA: TGCAGCGTTGAAACCAGGTACAATGAGCAGTTCTTC. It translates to CSVETRYNEQFF.